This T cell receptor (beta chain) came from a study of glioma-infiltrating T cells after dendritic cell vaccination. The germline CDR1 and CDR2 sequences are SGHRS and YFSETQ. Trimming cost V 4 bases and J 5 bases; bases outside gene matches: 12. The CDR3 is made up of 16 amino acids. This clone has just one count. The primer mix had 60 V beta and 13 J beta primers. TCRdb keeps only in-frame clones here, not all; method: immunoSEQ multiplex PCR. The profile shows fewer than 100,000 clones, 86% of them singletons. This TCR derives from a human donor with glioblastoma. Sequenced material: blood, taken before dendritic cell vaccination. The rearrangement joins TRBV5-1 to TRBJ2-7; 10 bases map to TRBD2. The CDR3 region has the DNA TGCGCCAGCAGCAGGGGACAACTAGCGGGAAGTGACGAGCAGTACTTC. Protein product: CASSRGQLAGSDEQYF.